This TCR beta chain was observed in a study of siplizumab effects on memory and regulatory T cells. Germline V gives CDR1 MRHNA, CDR2 SNTAGT. The CDR3 is 15 residues long. The trim removed 4 bases at V and 6 bases at J, leaving 4 bases unmatched. Sequencing was performed with immunoSEQ multiplex PCR; in TCRdb, only in-frame clones are kept and a portion is missing. The sample includes over 70,000 clones, around 90% of them seen just once. General study findings and limits: Roughly 75-96% of proliferating clones (CD4+ or CD8+) could not be assigned a naive or memory phenotype. Fewer alloreactive sequences mapped to unstimulated CD4+ memory cells under siplizumab. The diversity of naive T cells seemed greater than that of memory cells, and their alloresponse contribution seemed major.

About this clone itself: Its antigen remains unknown.

The clonotype comes from a human donor in good health. The material sequenced was CD4+ T cells sorted from blood. V usage is TRBV6-4 and J usage is TRBJ2-1; 12 bases fit TRBD2. The CDR3 loop is CASSVTSGRFNEQFF. The CDR3 DNA reads as TGTGCCAGCAGTGTAACTAGCGGGAGGTTCAATGAGCAGTTCTTC.